This T cell receptor (beta chain) is from a study of beta chain features in type 1 diabetes. The CDR3 totals 15 residues. Trimming shortened V by 0 bases and J by 14 bases, and 18 bases separated the two germline ends. CDR1 and CDR2 (germline): SGHNT, YYREEE (reference sequence). Broader study findings: A definitive answer on HLA type influencing TCRB rearrangement was not reached here. Patients with type 1 diabetes showed fewer VDJ junction insertions and more deletions.

This clone turned up a few times. Its antigen remains unidentified. Blood was collected once per donor into heparin, averaging about 116 mL. Expressed TCRB transcripts were sequenced because the entire RNA isolate underwent reverse transcription. The assay was immunoSEQ multiplex PCR, and TCRdb's table has in-frame clones only and misses some. Among a few hundred thousand clones listed, 27% were seen once. The receptor was derived from a man younger than 45 in good health. The sample was central memory CD4+ T cells from blood. This chain connects TRBV5-4 to TRBJ1-6; no clear D. CDR3: CASSLETGIQTALHF. The CDR3 DNA sequence: TGTGCCAGCAGCTTGGAGACGGGCATCCAAACCGCCCTCCACTTT.